Listed here is a single T cell receptor (beta chain). Its antigen is not identified. Some 96,000 TCR templates per sample were assayed. The protocol was immunoSEQ multiplex PCR, while the TCRdb copy is restricted to in-frame clones and leaves out a portion. This table has just over 60,000 clones, 79% appearing once. The sample is drawn from a study of siplizumab effects on memory and regulatory T cells. The study's findings and limits: Apparently key alloresponse contributors, naive T cells also seemed more diverse than memory cells. Alloreactive sequences traceable to unstimulated CD4+ memory cells were significantly reduced by siplizumab. The study did not confirm that proliferating Tregs from siplizumab cultures were suppressive.

The germline gives CDR1 SGHTA, CDR2 FQGTGA. This CDR3 has 13 residues. V dropped 2 bases and J dropped 4 bases, with 8 bases sitting between them. The chain links TRBV7-3 to TRBJ1-1, with unresolved D. Sequenced: memory CD4+ T cells sorted from blood. The source of this sequence is a human donor in good health. The CDR3 spells CASSLWEGTEAFF. The CDR3, as DNA: TGTGCCAGCAGCTTATGGGAGGGCACTGAAGCTTTCTTT.